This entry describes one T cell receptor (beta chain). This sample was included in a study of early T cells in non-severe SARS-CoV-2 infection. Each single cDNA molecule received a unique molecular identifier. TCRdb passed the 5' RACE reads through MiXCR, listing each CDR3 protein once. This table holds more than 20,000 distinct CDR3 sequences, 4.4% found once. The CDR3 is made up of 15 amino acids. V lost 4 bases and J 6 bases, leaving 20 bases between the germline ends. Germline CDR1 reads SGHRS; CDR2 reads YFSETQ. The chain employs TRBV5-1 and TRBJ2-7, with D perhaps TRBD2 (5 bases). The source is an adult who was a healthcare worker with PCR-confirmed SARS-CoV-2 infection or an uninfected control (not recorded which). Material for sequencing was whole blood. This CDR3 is CASSPPGTGLREQYF. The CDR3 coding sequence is TGCGCCAGCAGCCCTCCGGGAACTGGACTTCGCGAGCAGTACTTC.